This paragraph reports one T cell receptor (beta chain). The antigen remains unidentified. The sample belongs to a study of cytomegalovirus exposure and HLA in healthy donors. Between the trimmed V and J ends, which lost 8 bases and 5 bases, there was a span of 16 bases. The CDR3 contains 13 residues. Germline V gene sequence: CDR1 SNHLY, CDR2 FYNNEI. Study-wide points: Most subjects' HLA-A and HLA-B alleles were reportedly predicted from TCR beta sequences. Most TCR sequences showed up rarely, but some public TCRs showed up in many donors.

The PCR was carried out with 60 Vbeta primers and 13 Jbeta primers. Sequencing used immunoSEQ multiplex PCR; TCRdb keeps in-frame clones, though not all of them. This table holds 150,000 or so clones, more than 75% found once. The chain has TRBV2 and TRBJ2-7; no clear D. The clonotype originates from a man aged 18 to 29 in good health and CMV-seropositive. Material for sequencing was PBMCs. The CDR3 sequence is CASVSPPFNEQYF. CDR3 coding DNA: TGTGCCAGCGTCAGTCCGCCTTTCAACGAGCAGTACTTC.